This entry lists 8 T cell receptor beta chains sequenced from one sample in a study of CD8+ T cells in alopecia areata. Treatment: oral pan-JAK inhibitor, 5-10 mg twice daily. cDNA prepared by RNA extraction and subsequent reverse transcription served as the template for sequencing. Using immunoSEQ multiplex PCR, the repertoire was profiled, and TCRdb retains in-frame clones only, with some absent. The repertoire includes about 140,000 clones, around 87% of them detected once, and 13% sits in the top ten. This sample comprised CD8+ T cells sorted from blood, obtained at week 4, from a patient treated with tofacitinib. These receptor sequences come from a human donor with alopecia areata.

This clone was counted once. V and J are TRBV4-1 and TRBJ2-7; 8 bases agree with TRBD1. The junction had 7 bases not matched to a gene; V was cut back by 0 bases and J by 3 bases. CDR1 is MGHRA, CDR2 YSYEKL, per germline. CDR3 size: 16 residues. Written as DNA, the CDR3 is TGCGCCAGCAGCCAAGAACCCGGGACAGGAGTCTACGAGCAGTACTTC. The encoded protein is CASSQEPGTGVYEQYF.

The chain couples TRBV11-2 to TRBJ2-7; D not certain. With 1 base removed from V and 4 bases from J, the gap between germline ends came to 14 bases. The CDR3 is made up of 15 amino acids. Germline CDR1 SGHAT, CDR2 FQNNGV. Here the CDR3 reads CASSLGPSIGYEQYF. In DNA, the CDR3 is TGTGCCAGCAGCTTAGGTCCAAGTATAGGGTACGAGCAGTACTTC.

V and J are TRBV7-9 and TRBJ2-6; 10 nucleotides match TRBD1. Per the germline V gene, CDR1 is SEHNR and CDR2 is FQNEAQ (reference sequence). The CDR3 is 16 amino acids. The ends lost 5 bases at V and 9 bases at J; junction bases unmatched: 10. The CDR3 region is CASSTAGDRGNNVLTF. Here the CDR3 DNA reads TGTGCCAGCAGCACCGCAGGGGACAGGGGAAACAACGTCCTGACTTTC.

The chain employs TRBV7-6 and TRBJ2-2; D is unclear. V lost 0 bases to trimming and J lost 4 bases, with 9 bases between them. Germline V lookup: CDR1 SGHVS, CDR2 FNYEAQ. This CDR3 region has 15 residues. CDR3 coding DNA: TGTGCCAGCAGCTTAGCTGAAGAGATCACCGGGGAGCTGTTTTTT. Protein product: CASSLAEEITGELFF.

This chain's CDR3 is CASSPRGTGETQYF. CDR3 nucleotides: TGTGCCAGCAGCCCCAGGGGGACTGGAGAGACCCAGTACTTC. The chain links TRBV5-6 to TRBJ2-5, with D perhaps TRBD1 (7 bases). CDR1 is SGHDT, CDR2 YYEEEE, per germline. Trimming left V 4 bases short and J 4 bases short, with 14 bases between. The CDR3 length is 14 residues.

V is TRBV2 and J is TRBJ2-7; 7 nucleotides line up with TRBD1. V trimming: 6 bases; J trimming: 2 bases; junction bases outside the gene matches: 7. The CDR3 spans 14 residues. CDR1 is SNHLY, CDR2 FYNNEI, per germline. CDR3 in amino acids: CASRDPGQTYEQYF. The CDR3 nucleotides read TGTGCCAGCAGAGATCCGGGACAGACCTACGAGCAGTACTTC.

The chain's CDR3 is CASSYGTGLSEAFF. The CDR3 DNA follows: TGTGCCAGCAGCTACGGGACAGGGTTGTCTGAAGCTTTCTTT. The J gene is TRBJ1-1, the V gene TRBV11-2; TRBD1 agrees at 9 bases. The length of the CDR3 is 14 residues. Trimming cost V 4 bases and J 6 bases; bases outside gene matches: 6. In germline, CDR1 is SGHAT, CDR2 FQNNGV.

This clone occurred once. The V gene is TRBV15, the J gene TRBJ1-1; no reliable D call. The V gene's germline CDR1 is LNHNV and CDR2 YYDKDF (reference sequence). V was trimmed by 0 bases and J by 4 bases, leaving 6 bases between them. The CDR3 runs 13 residues. The CDR3 reads CATSRDSLTEAFF. CDR3 coding DNA: TGTGCCACCAGCAGAGACAGTCTCACTGAAGCTTTCTTT. Full variable domain (rest looked up from reference TRBV15 and TRBJ1-1): DAMVIQNPRYQVTQFGKPVTLSCSQTLNHNVMYWYQQKSSQAPKLLFHYYDKDFNNEADTPDNFQSRRPNTSFCFLDIRSPGLGDTAMYLCATSRDSLTEAFFGQGTRLTVV.